This T cell receptor beta chain was sequenced for a study of CD8+ T cells in alopecia areata. Stated treatment: oral pan-JAK inhibitor, 5-10 mg twice daily. cDNA prepared by RNA extraction and subsequent reverse transcription served as the template for sequencing. TCRdb keeps only in-frame clones here, not all; method: immunoSEQ multiplex PCR. Of under 350,000 clones listed, roughly 50% are singletons. Sequences were derived from CD4+ T cells sorted from blood, sampled at week 24, from a patient treated with tofacitinib. This TCR was recovered from a human donor with alopecia areata.

CDR3 sequence: CASSVAGSGMNTEAFF. The CDR3 DNA sequence: TGTGCCAGCAGCGTAGCAGGGTCGGGGATGAACACTGAAGCTTTCTTT. The V and J genes are TRBV9 and TRBJ1-1, with D possibly TRBD1 on 5 matching bases. CDR1 and CDR2 (germline): SGDLS, YYNGEE. Trimming removed 0 bases at V and 0 bases at J, with 12 bases between. The CDR3 has 16 amino acids.